The following is a T cell receptor (beta chain) sequence with its context. Its antigen remains unknown. This CDR3 has 14 residues. V lost 1 base and J lost 3, with 7 bases in between. Germline loops: CDR1 LNHNV, CDR2 YYDKDF (reference sequence). This entry is derived from a study of cytomegalovirus exposure and HLA in healthy donors. Study outcomes and limitations: As was reported, the classifier diagnosed cytomegalovirus status with high specificity and sensitivity.

It was with 60 Vbeta and 13 Jbeta primers that the PCR ran. Clones were read by immunoSEQ multiplex PCR, and TCRdb kept only the in-frame ones, dropping some. The data show about 140,000 clones, with around 81% seen just once and roughly 2.4% held by the top ten. The TCR comes from a man in his fifties or sixties in good health and CMV-seronegative. The sequenced sample consisted of PBMCs. This chain joins TRBV15 and TRBJ2-1, with D tentatively TRBD2 (5 bases). CDR3 region: CATSRGTYYNEQFF. The CDR3 DNA follows: TGTGCCACCAGCAGAGGGACTTACTACAATGAGCAGTTCTTC.